This T cell receptor (beta chain) was identified during a study of shared clonotypes between healthy human individuals. CDR3 length equals 14 residues. Deletions cut 0 bases from V and 6 bases from J, with 9 bases between. Per germline, CDR1 SEHNR and CDR2 FQNEAQ (reference sequence). The donors, all of them Caucasian adults, lived in Nashville, Tennessee. The assay was immunoSEQ multiplex PCR, and TCRdb's table has in-frame clones only and misses some. The data show hundreds of thousands of clones, with roughly 72% seen just once and 9.5% to 15% held by the top ten. The receptor's source is a woman aged 40 to 55 in good health. Some clones in this sample may be carry-over from other donors' samples. This sequence joins TRBV7-9 and TRBJ2-1; D is perhaps TRBD2 (6 bases). The sequencing input was PBMCs. This chain's CDR3 is CASSLAVGSNEQFF. The CDR3 nucleotides read TGTGCCAGCAGCTTAGCTGTCGGGAGCAATGAGCAGTTCTTC.